This TCR beta chain came from a study of blood T cell repertoires in COVID-19 (TCRdb year 2020). Some background on the complete study: Samples from collaborators originated in the United States, Italy and Spain and spanned both the acute and convalescent phases of COVID-19. The prospective study material was composed of cDNA or gDNA derived from T cells, B-cell-depleted T cells, or PBMCs. The dataset comprised deeply sampled blood TCRbeta repertoires from subjects exposed to, actively infected with, or recovered from COVID-19. A freely available public database, intended as a resource for researchers studying the immune response to SARS-CoV-2, is where the repertoires were released. Samples were obtained from the ongoing ImmuneRACE study (first 160 participants) and from over 1,000 subjects provided by 6 global collaborators. The sample metadata nearly always contained a de-identified subject ID, COVID-19 status, age in years and sex. Where HLA class I and class II types were available, the types were taken from metadata supplied by the sample provider, not from assay-based typing. Paper-wide results and their limitations: How much clinical and demographic metadata was included differed by source and by participant, and the metadata was provided uncurated.

This clone has a single count. What antigen it recognizes has not been identified. No base qualities exist here, and no much larger clone lies one base off it. TCRbeta CDR3 regions were amplified from genomic DNA by means of the immunoSEQ Assay, a bias-controlled multiplex PCR. Under the source paper's analysis protocol: Within the assay, amplification of reference gene primers was used to estimate how many nucleated cells each sample contained. To quantify the absolute abundance of each unique TCRbeta CDR3 rearrangement, sequence reads were collapsed and filtered. For each sample, productive Simpson clonality was calculated as the square root of Simpson's diversity index across productive rearrangements. TCRdb took this table from immuneACCESS and kept in-frame rearrangements with V and J called. Such tables lack part of the clones; where checked against another copy, unresolved V genes explain under half of the gap, and the rest is unexplained. V, J and clone size are taken as reported in that table, and D and trimming were inferred from the DNA itself. Present in this sample are around 99,000 clones, 79% of which were seen just once. Together, the top ten hold roughly 18% of the sample.

Whole blood was collected in K2EDTA tubes by collaborating institutions according to the institutions' own protocols. For TCRbeta analysis, collaborator samples were shipped as frozen whole blood, as isolated PBMCs, or as DNA extracted from either sample type. CDR1 and CDR2 were assigned from the germline V gene as SGDLS and YYNGEE. V was cut back by 0 bases and J by 8 bases, leaving a gap of 14 bases between them. From the cysteine up to the phenylalanine, the CDR3 has a length of 15 residues. The retained sequence is limited to the CDR3, 45 bases, with the frame set at the first base. The rearranged segments are TRBV9 and TRBJ2-2, with no confident D gene call. This receptor was obtained from a woman older than 75 with active or convalescent COVID-19. The specimen sequenced was peripheral blood. The CDR3 region has the sequence CASSVVAGTLGELFF. Read as DNA, the sequence is TGTGCCAGCAGCGTAGTGGCAGGAACTTTAGGGGAGCTGTTTTTT.